Many counts were recorded for the clone carrying this T cell receptor beta chain. The sample originates from a study of spatial heterogeneity in lung cancer. Study details: Averaged across combinations, each unique TCR and UMI pairing appeared more than ten times in raw reads, which were uncorrected.

Trimming removed 7 bases at V and 5 bases at J, with 15 bases between. CDR1 LGHNT and CDR2 FRNRAP come from the germline V gene. CDR3 size: 14 residues. Unique molecular identifiers tagged every individual TCR cDNA molecule. In TCRdb, the 5' RACE reads were re-called with MiXCR into one record per CDR3 protein. Here the sample spans about 50,000 distinct CDR3 sequences, approximately 7.6% being singletons. Time point: sample taken at primary tumor resection. Whole RNA obtained from tumor, nontumor lung or frozen PBMC underwent sequencing without sorting. The donor group consisted of roughly 76 patients who had untreated, early-stage non-small cell lung cancer.

The chain links TRBV12-5 to TRBJ2-1, with D possibly TRBD1 on 5 matching bases. The receptor's source is a female donor with early-stage non-small cell lung cancer. The sample in question was PBMCs, obtained at surgery. The CDR3 spells CASATPAGHNEQFF. The CDR3 DNA sequence: TGTGCTAGTGCCACCCCGGCAGGGCACAATGAGCAGTTCTTC.